The 24 T cell receptor beta chains below all came from one sample that was sequenced in a study of early T cells in non-severe SARS-CoV-2 infection. TCRdb reprocessed the 5' RACE reads via MiXCR and lists one record per CDR3 protein. The table has roughly 70,000 distinct CDR3 sequences, around 21% seen once. This sample comprised whole blood, obtained at baseline. These TCRs come from an adult who was a healthcare worker with PCR-confirmed SARS-CoV-2 infection or an uninfected control (not recorded which).

This clonotype was detected only a few times. V usage is TRBV5-1 and J usage is TRBJ1-1; 9 bases align to TRBD1. Losses at the gene ends were 0 bases for V and 5 bases for J; bases not matched to a gene: 11. CDR3 size: 17 residues. Germline lookup yields CDR1 SGHRS and CDR2 YFSETQ. Written as DNA, the CDR3 is TGCGCCAGCAGCTTGGATACGGACAGGGGCCGAGGGACTGAAGCTTTCTTT. Residues: CASSLDTDRGRGTEAFF. Filled out from reference TRBV5-1 and TRBJ1-1, the complete variable domain reads KAGVTQTPRYLIKTRGQQVTLSCSPISGHRSVSWYQQTPGQGLQFLFEYFSETQRNKGNFPGRFSGRQFSNSRSEMNVSTLELGDSALYLCASSLDTDRGRGTEAFFGQGTRLTVV.

V and J are TRBV7-6 and TRBJ2-2; D perhaps matches TRBD2 (5 bases). The CDR3 is 14 amino acids. V was trimmed by 7 bases and J by 4 bases, leaving 13 bases between them. Germline V gives CDR1 SGHVS, CDR2 FNYEAQ. CDR3 sequence (DNA): TGTGCCAGCAAACCCCTAGCAGCCACCGGGGAGCTGTTTTTT. Translation: CASKPLAATGELFF.

This clonotype has more than one count but fewer than ten. The CDR3 nucleotides read TGCGCCAGCAGCCAAAACAGGAATGAGCAGTTCTTC. Amino acids: CASSQNRNEQFF. The chain is built from TRBV5-1 and TRBJ2-1; D is perhaps TRBD1 (5 bases). This CDR3 has 12 amino acids. Germline assignment: CDR1 SGHRS and CDR2 YFSETQ. Trimming pared 4 bases from V and 7 bases from J, leaving 9 bases between.

V is TRBV6-6 and J is TRBJ1-5, with D tentatively TRBD1 (6 bases). The CDR3 loop spans 13 amino acids. V was clipped by 7 bases and J by 4 bases, with 11 bases between them. Germline CDR1 MNHNY, CDR2 SVGAGI (reference sequence). CDR3 sequence: CASNGQFNQPQHF. In DNA form, the CDR3 reads TGTGCCAGCAACGGACAGTTTAATCAGCCCCAGCATTTT.

This chain links TRBV19 with TRBJ1-2; D is ambiguous. V dropped 3 bases and J dropped 4 bases, with 9 bases sitting between them. The CDR3 covers 13 residues. CDR1 and CDR2 from the germline V gene are LNHDA and SQIVND (reference sequence). CDR3 sequence (DNA): TGTGCCAGTAGTATTGGCCCAGTCTATGGCTACACCTTC. The encoded protein is CASSIGPVYGYTF.

The CDR3 is CASSPEDRVGSPLHF. The CDR3 DNA reads TGTGCCAGCAGCCCAGAGGACAGGGTAGGCTCACCCCTCCACTTT. V and J are TRBV7-9 and TRBJ1-6; 8 nucleotides align to TRBD1. From germline, CDR1 is SEHNR and CDR2 FQNEAQ (reference sequence). This CDR3 comprises 15 residues. V lost 5 bases, J lost 10 bases, and 10 bases stayed unmatched.

This clonotype was recorded a few times. The chain combines TRBV29-1 with TRBJ1-4; TRBD1 matches at 10 bases. The CDR3 is 13 residues long. V was clipped by 7 bases and J by 8 bases; unmatched bases: 7. CDR1 and CDR2 (germline): SQVTM, ANQGSEA. The CDR3 region is CSAVTGGDEKLFF. CDR3 DNA: TGCAGCGCCGTGACAGGGGGCGACGAAAAACTGTTTTTT.

The rearrangement uses TRBV7-8 and TRBJ1-2; 10 positions match TRBD1. There are 14 residues in the CDR3. The germline gives CDR1 SGHVS, CDR2 FQNEAQ. V was clipped by 4 bases and J by 8 bases; unmatched bases: 7. The CDR3 reads CASSSGQGYGGYTF. The DNA of the CDR3 is TGTGCCAGCAGCTCGGGACAGGGGTACGGAGGCTACACCTTC.

The chain employs TRBV6-5 and TRBJ2-5; possible D gene TRBD2, 6 bases. CDR1 and CDR2 from the germline V gene are MNHEY and SVGAGI. This CDR3 comprises 14 residues. Between the trimmed V and J ends, which lost 0 bases and 5 bases, there was a span of 10 bases. CDR3 DNA sequence: TGTGCCAGCAGTTACTCGACCGGAGGGGAGACCCAGTACTTC. Its translation: CASSYSTGGETQYF.

This clonotype was found a few times. The chain is built from TRBV6-6 and TRBJ1-6, with 9 bases aligning to TRBD1. CDR1 is MNHNY and CDR2 is SVGAGI in the germline V gene (reference sequence). Trimming at V came to 2 bases and at J to 10 bases, leaving 6 bases not matched to a gene. This CDR3 spans 15 amino acids. CDR3 bases: TGTGCCAGCAGTTACCGAGGACAGGGGAGGTCACCCCTCCACTTT. Amino acid sequence: CASSYRGQGRSPLHF.

The rearrangement links TRBV3-1 to TRBJ2-1; 10 bases map to TRBD2. J was trimmed by 8 bases and V by 2 bases; bases with no gene match: 6. Germline assignment: CDR1 LGHDT and CDR2 YNNKEL (reference sequence). The CDR3 runs 15 residues. The CDR3 DNA follows: TGTGCCAGCAGCCAACGCAGCGGGGGGGGCGATGAGCAGTTCTTC. Amino acid sequence: CASSQRSGGGDEQFF.

This clonotype showed up many times. The chain uses TRBV7-2 and TRBJ2-5, with 12 nucleotides matching TRBD2. V trimming: 5 bases; J trimming: 5 bases; junction bases outside the gene matches: 3. Germline V gene sequence: CDR1 SGHTA, CDR2 FQGNSA. The CDR3 consists of 14 residues. The CDR3 is CASSPTSGGETQYF. The CDR3 coding sequence is TGTGCCAGCAGCCCTACTAGCGGGGGGGAGACCCAGTACTTC.

The V gene is TRBV5-4, the J gene TRBJ2-5; D is undetermined. Trimming cost V 3 bases and J 5 bases, with 14 bases left between them. The CDR3 loop spans 14 amino acids. Germline V gene sequence: CDR1 SGHNT, CDR2 YYREEE (reference sequence). CDR3 protein: CASSSRKFEETQYF. The CDR3 nucleotides are TGTGCCAGCAGCTCGAGAAAATTCGAGGAGACCCAGTACTTC.

The rearrangement uses TRBV5-6 and TRBJ2-3, with TRBD2 identical over 9 bases. Unmatched junction bases numbered 8, after V lost 5 bases and J lost 1 base. The CDR3 has 16 residues. Germline loops: CDR1 SGHDT, CDR2 YYEEEE. Written as DNA, the CDR3 is TGTGCCAGCAGTTCGGTCCAGCGGGGGGGCACAGATACGCAGTATTTT. Its translation: CASSSVQRGGTDTQYF.

In regard to this clonotype: The junction shows a germline mismatch at one end, possibly a read error. The chain combines TRBV7-6 with TRBJ2-7; a weak D match, TRBD2 (6 bases). The CDR3 is made up of 13 amino acids. Per germline, CDR1 SGHVS and CDR2 FNYEAQ. CDR3 coding DNA: TGTGCCAGCAGCCTAGCGCGGGACTACGAGCAGTACTTC. Translating gives CASSLARDYEQYF.

This sequence joins TRBV12-3 or TRBV12-4 and TRBJ1-5; 9 bases map to TRBD1. Trimming cost V 3 bases and J 6 bases; bases outside gene matches: 3. The CDR3 length is 14 residues. CDR3 coding DNA: TGTGCCAGCAGTTTTCTGGACAGGGGTCAGCCCCAGCATTTT. Amino acids: CASSFLDRGQPQHF.

This rearrangement joins TRBV29-1 to TRBJ1-2; 9 bases are a match to TRBD1. Trimming took 7 bases from V and 9 from J; bases not matched to a gene: 9. CDR1 is SQVTM and CDR2 is ANQGSEA in the germline V gene. The CDR3 has 12 residues. CDR3 DNA sequence: TGCAGCGGTACCACAGGGGGCGGGAGCTACACCTTC. Its protein product is CSGTTGGGSYTF.

This sequence joins TRBV30 and TRBJ2-5; D not resolved. The CDR3 contains 13 residues. V shed 1 base and J shed 5 bases, with 11 bases lying between them. Germline V CDR1 and CDR2: GTSNPN, SVGIG (reference sequence). The chain's CDR3 is CAWSDPPPETQYF. As DNA, the CDR3 is TGTGCCTGGAGTGACCCCCCCCCGGAGACCCAGTACTTC.

The J gene is TRBJ1-6, the V gene TRBV27; tentative D call: TRBD1 (5 bases). V lost 3 bases to trimming and J lost 9 bases, with 12 bases between them. CDR1 and CDR2 from the germline V gene are MNHEY and SMNVEV (reference sequence). The CDR3 consists of 14 residues. The CDR3 loop is CASSFQGMSSPLHF. The CDR3, as DNA: TGTGCCAGCAGTTTCCAGGGTATGAGTTCACCCCTCCACTTT.

The V call is TRBV9, the J call TRBJ1-6, with D hard to call. In germline, CDR1 is SGDLS, CDR2 YYNGEE. V lost 4 bases, J lost 7 bases, and 9 bases lay in between. The CDR3 extends over 13 amino acids. In DNA, the CDR3 is TGTGCCAGCAGCCGTACATTAAATTCACCCCTCCACTTT. It specifies CASSRTLNSPLHF.

V usage is TRBV7-9 and J usage is TRBJ2-3; 8 bases match TRBD1. The CDR3 is 14 residues long. Germline trimming cut 4 bases from V and 4 bases from J; bases unmatched to any gene: 4. CDR1 and CDR2 (germline): SEHNR, FQNEAQ (reference sequence). CDR3: CASSSDRGADTQYF. In nucleotides, the CDR3 is TGTGCCAGCAGCTCAGACAGGGGCGCAGATACGCAGTATTTT.

The genes are TRBV19 and TRBJ2-3; D unresolved. CDR1 is LNHDA, CDR2 SQIVND, per germline (reference sequence). V was pared by 8 bases and J by 6 bases, with 15 bases between. The CDR3 contains 13 residues. In DNA, the CDR3 is TGTGCCAGTTCTGAGGTGAACGTCGATACGCAGTATTTT. It yields the protein CASSEVNVDTQYF. Variable domain in full (rest from reference TRBV19 and TRBJ2-3): DGGITQSPKYLFRKEGQNVTLSCEQNLNHDAMYWYRQDPGQGLRLIYYSQIVNDFQKGDIAEGYSVSREKKESFPLTVTSAQKNPTAFYLCASSEVNVDTQYFGPGTRLTVL.

The chain combines TRBV3-1 with TRBJ1-2; D remains unclear. The CDR3 runs 15 residues. CDR1 is LGHDT, CDR2 YNNKEL, per germline (reference sequence). V lost 3 bases and J lost 5, with 16 bases in between. The CDR3, as DNA: TGTGCCAGCAGCCATGCATTCAGGAGAGGGTATGGCTACACCTTC. Protein: CASSHAFRRGYGYTF.

This clonotype turned up a few times. This rearrangement joins TRBV24-1 to TRBJ2-7, with 8 bases matching TRBD1. In germline, CDR1 is KGHDR, CDR2 SFDVKD. The CDR3 has 17 amino acids. V lost 4 bases, J lost 4 bases, and 14 bases stayed unmatched. The CDR3 nucleotides read TGTGCCACCAGTGAAATGAACCCGACAGGGGCAATTTACGAGCAGTACTTC. This translates into CATSEMNPTGAIYEQYF.